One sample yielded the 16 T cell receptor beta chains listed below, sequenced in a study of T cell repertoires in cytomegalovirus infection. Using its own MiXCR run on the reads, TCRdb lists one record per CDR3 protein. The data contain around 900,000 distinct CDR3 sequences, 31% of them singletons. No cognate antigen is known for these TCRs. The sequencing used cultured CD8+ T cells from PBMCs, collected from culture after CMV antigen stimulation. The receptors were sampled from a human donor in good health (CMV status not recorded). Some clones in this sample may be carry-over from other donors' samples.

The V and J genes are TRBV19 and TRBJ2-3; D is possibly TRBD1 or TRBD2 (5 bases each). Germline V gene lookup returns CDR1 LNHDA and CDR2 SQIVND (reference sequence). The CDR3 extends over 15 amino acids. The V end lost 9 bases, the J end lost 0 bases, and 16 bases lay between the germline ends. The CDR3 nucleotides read TGTGCCAGCACGAGGGGTTCCTCTAGCACAGATACGCAGTATTTT. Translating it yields CASTRGSSSTDTQYF.

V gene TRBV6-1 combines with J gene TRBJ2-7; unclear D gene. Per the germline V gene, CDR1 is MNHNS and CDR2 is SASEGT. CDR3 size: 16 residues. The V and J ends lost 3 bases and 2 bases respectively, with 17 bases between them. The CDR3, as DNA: TGTGCCAGCAGTGATCCTTACACTGCTCTCACCTACGAGCAGTACTTC. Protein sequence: CASSDPYTALTYEQYF.

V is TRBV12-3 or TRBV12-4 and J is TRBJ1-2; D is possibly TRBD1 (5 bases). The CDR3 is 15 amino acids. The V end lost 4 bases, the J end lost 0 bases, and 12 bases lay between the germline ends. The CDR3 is CASSSGPSTNYGYTF. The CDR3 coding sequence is TGTGCCAGCAGTTCGGGACCCTCCACTAACTATGGCTACACCTTC.

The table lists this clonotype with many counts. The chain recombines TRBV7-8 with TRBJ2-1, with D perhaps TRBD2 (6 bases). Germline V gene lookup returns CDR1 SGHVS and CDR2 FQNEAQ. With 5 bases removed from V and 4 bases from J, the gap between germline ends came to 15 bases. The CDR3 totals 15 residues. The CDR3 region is CASSPLVTSYNEQFF. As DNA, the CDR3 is TGTGCCAGCAGCCCGCTCGTGACTAGTTACAATGAGCAGTTCTTC.

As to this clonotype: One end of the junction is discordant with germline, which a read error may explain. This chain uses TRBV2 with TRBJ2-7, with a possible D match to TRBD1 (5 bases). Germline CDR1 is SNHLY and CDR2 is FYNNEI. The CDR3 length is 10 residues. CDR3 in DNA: TGTGTCAGCCAGGGCTACGAGCAGTACTTC. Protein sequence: CVSQGYEQYF.

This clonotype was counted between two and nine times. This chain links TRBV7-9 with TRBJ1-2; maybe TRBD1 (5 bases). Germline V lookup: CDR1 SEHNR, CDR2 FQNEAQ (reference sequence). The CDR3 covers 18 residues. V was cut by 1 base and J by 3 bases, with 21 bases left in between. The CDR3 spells CASSLGTGTHSLYYGYTF. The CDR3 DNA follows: TGTGCCAGCAGCTTAGGCACCGGGACCCATTCGCTCTACTATGGCTACACCTTC.

CDR3 in amino acids: CASSYSHRVQETQYF. In DNA, the CDR3 is TGTGCCAGCAGTTACTCGCACCGGGTCCAAGAGACCCAGTACTTC. The chain combines TRBV6-6 with TRBJ2-5; D unclear. The V end was cut by 0 bases, the J end by 1 base, with 9 bases between. Per germline, CDR1 MNHNY and CDR2 SVGAGI (reference sequence). The CDR3 sequence is 15 residues long.

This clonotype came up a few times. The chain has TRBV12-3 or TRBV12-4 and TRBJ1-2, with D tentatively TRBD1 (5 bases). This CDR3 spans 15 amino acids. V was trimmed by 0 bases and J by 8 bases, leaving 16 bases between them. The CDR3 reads CASSLAGGLRRGYTF. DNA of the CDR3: TGTGCCAGCAGTTTAGCGGGGGGACTCCGTCGGGGCTACACCTTC.

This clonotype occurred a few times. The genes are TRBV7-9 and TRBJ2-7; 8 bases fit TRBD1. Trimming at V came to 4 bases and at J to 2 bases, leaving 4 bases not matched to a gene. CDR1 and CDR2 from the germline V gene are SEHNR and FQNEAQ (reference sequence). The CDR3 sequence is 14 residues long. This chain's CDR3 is CASSSWDRPYEQYV. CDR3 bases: TGTGCCAGCAGCTCCTGGGACAGGCCCTACGAGCAGTACGTC.

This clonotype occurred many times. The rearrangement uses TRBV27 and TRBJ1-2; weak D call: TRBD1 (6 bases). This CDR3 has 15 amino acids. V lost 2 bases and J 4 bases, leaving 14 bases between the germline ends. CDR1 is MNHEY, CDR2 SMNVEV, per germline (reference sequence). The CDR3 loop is CASSLGSGGGYGYTF. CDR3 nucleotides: TGTGCCAGCAGTTTAGGTAGCGGGGGCGGCTATGGCTACACCTTC.

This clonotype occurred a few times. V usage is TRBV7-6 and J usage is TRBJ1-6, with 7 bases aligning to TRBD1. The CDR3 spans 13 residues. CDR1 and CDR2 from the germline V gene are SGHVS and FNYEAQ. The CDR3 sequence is CAISQGGNSPLHF. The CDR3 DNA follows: TGTGCTATATCCCAGGGGGGGAATTCACCCCTCCACTTT.

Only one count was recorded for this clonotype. The CDR3 nucleotides read TGCGCCAGCAGCCCGGGGTCAGGCGATATCTATGGCTACACCTTC. Its protein is CASSPGSGDIYGYTF. The chain employs TRBV5-1 and TRBJ1-2, with D hard to call. V lost 4 bases to trimming and J lost 4 bases, with 17 bases between them. Germline loops: CDR1 SGHRS, CDR2 YFSETQ. The CDR3 totals 15 residues. The variable domain in full, completed from reference TRBV5-1 and TRBJ1-2, reads KAGVTQTPRYLIKTRGQQVTLSCSPISGHRSVSWYQQTPGQGLQFLFEYFSETQRNKGNFPGRFSGRQFSNSRSEMNVSTLELGDSALYLCASSPGSGDIYGYTFGSGTRLTVV.

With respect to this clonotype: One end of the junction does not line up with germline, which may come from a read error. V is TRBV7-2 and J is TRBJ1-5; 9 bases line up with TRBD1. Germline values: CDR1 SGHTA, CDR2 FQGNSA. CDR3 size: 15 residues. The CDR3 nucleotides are TGTGTCAGCAGCTTAGAACAGGGGGCCGATCAGCCCCAGCATTTT. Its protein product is CVSSLEQGADQPQHF.

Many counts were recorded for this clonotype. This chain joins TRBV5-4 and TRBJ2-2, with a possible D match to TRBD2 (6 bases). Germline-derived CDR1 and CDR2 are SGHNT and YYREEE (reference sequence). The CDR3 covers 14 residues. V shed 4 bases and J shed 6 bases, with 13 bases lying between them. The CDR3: CASSPTSFPGELFF. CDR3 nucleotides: TGTGCCAGCAGCCCAACTAGCTTCCCCGGGGAGCTGTTTTTT.

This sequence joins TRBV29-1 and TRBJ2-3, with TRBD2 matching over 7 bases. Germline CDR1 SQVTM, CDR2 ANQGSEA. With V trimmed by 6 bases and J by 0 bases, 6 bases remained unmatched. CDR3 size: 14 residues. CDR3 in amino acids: CSVDLAVSTDTQYF. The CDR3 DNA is TGCAGCGTGGATCTAGCGGTCAGCACAGATACGCAGTATTTT.

The CDR3 reads CALRGGLVSDTQYF. The CDR3 coding sequence is TGTGCCCTAAGGGGGGGCCTTGTTTCAGATACGCAGTATTTT. V and J are TRBV6-6 and TRBJ2-3; D possibly corresponds to TRBD2 (7 bases). Germline-derived CDR1 and CDR2 are MNHNY and SVGAGI (reference sequence). V gave up 11 bases and J gave up 4 bases, with 19 bases separating them. The CDR3 runs to 14 residues.